This T cell receptor (beta chain) was identified during a study of T cells in Graves' hyperthyroidism and ophthalmopathy. Regions amplified from RNA transcripts were the TCR beta CDR3 regions. The primer set for the first-round RT-PCR of the TCR CDR3 was HTBI. Via MiXCR, TCRdb re-called the multiplex PCR reads, giving one row per CDR3 protein. The sample gives approximately 510,000 distinct CDR3 sequences, around 21% of which show up once; less than 30% is in the top ten. Germline values: CDR1 MNHEY, CDR2 SVGAGI. This CDR3 is 14 amino acids long. To note about this clonotype: A much larger clone sits a single nucleotide away, making a read error possible.

The V call is TRBV6-5, the J call TRBJ1-1; D gene ambiguous. The clonotype was recovered from a man aged 18 to 29 with Graves' hyperthyroidism. The specimen sequenced was blood. The CDR3 reads CASSYSPGGTESFF. The CDR3 DNA sequence: TGTGCCAGCAGTTACTCACCGGGAGGTACTGAATCTTTCTTT.